These T cell receptor beta chains were read from a single sample in a study of early T cells in non-severe SARS-CoV-2 infection. TCRdb processed the 5' RACE reads anew with MiXCR; each CDR3 protein has one entry. The repertoire holds around 66,000 distinct CDR3 sequences, with approximately 5.9% as singletons. The sequencing used whole blood, collected at baseline. The receptors here all came from an adult who was a healthcare worker with PCR-confirmed SARS-CoV-2 infection or an uninfected control (not recorded which). The conserved cysteine and the conserved F or W are not part of the CDR3 here. Each record gives: CDR3 protein, V gene, J gene.

ASSLSETYGYT	TRBV3-1	TRBJ1-2
ASSQLVLASGEQF	TRBV27	TRBJ2-1
ASSLNGFRETQY	TRBV28	TRBJ2-5
ASTIMTGSYEQY	TRBV2	TRBJ2-7
ASSPTRLIRNEQY	TRBV28	TRBJ2-7
ASSESSPEEQY	TRBV18	TRBJ2-7
SVGTSSYEQY	TRBV29-1	TRBJ2-7
ASSSDYYEQY	TRBV19	TRBJ2-7
ASSAGSYYEQY	TRBV7-9	TRBJ2-7
ASSYSAGEIDEQY	TRBV6-5	TRBJ2-7
ASRRTVPTYEQY	TRBV28	TRBJ2-7
ASSPGGSQDIQY	TRBV7-2	TRBJ2-4
ASSPNPGQRSYEQY	TRBV28	TRBJ2-7
ASKKGTGVNEKLF	TRBV2	TRBJ1-4
SALNAGDGTDTQY	TRBV20-1	TRBJ2-3
AFGDSLTDTQY	TRBV11-1	TRBJ2-3
ASSPRTSGSETQY	TRBV7-2	TRBJ2-5
ASSLPVGAEEQY	TRBV7-9	TRBJ2-7
ASSLERDELFV	TRBV5-5	TRBJ2-1
ASSQAAGSTYEQY	TRBV4-1	TRBJ2-7
ASSSRGGGNTEAF	TRBV7-3	TRBJ1-1
ASTQSAGQETQY	TRBV5-1	TRBJ2-5
SVDGGPYEQY	TRBV29-1	TRBJ2-7
ASGLGGTFRNEQF	TRBV12-5	TRBJ2-1
ASSLSTGARYGYT	TRBV5-4	TRBJ1-2
ASSPSGTQY	TRBV28	TRBJ2-3
ASSNYNEQF	TRBV6-5	TRBJ2-1
ASSIGLAGADTQY	TRBV7-3	TRBJ2-3
ASSLISDEQY	TRBV28	TRBJ2-7